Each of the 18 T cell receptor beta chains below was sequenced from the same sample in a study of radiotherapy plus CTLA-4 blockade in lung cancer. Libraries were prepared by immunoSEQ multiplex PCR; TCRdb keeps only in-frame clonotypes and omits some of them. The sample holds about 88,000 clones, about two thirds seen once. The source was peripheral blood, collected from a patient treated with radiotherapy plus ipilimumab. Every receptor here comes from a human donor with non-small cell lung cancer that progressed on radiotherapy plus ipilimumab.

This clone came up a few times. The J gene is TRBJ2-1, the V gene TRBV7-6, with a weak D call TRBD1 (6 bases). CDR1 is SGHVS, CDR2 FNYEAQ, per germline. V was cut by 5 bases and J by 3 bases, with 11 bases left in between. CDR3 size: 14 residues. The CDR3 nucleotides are TGTGCCAGCAGCCTAACAGGGCTCTACAATGAGCAGTTCTTC. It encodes CASSLTGLYNEQFF.

CDR3 bases: TGTGCCTGGAGTCGCGGGGTCGGGCAGCCCCAGCATTTT. The encoded protein is CAWSRGVGQPQHF. This chain links TRBV30 with TRBJ1-5; D gene unclear. The germline CDR1 and CDR2 sequences are GTSNPN and SVGIG (reference sequence). The CDR3 is 13 residues long. Trimming cost V 2 bases and J 7 bases, with 12 bases left between them.

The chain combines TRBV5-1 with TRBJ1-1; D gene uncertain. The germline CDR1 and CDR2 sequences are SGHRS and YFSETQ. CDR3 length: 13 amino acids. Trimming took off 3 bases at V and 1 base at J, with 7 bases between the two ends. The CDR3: CASSYGPNTEAFF. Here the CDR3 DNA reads TGCGCCAGCAGCTACGGACCGAACACTGAAGCTTTCTTT.

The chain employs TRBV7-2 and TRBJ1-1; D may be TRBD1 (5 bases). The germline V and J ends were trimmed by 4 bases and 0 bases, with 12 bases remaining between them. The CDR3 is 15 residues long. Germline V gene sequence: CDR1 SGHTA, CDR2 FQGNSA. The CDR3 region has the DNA TGTGCCAGCAGCTCCCCCCAGGGACTGAACACTGAAGCTTTCTTT. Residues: CASSSPQGLNTEAFF.

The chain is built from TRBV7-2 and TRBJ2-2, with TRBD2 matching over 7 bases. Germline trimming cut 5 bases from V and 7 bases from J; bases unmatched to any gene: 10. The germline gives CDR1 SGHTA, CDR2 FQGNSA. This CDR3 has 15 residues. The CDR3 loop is CASSPSGAALGELFF. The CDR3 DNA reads TGTGCCAGCAGCCCGAGCGGGGCGGCCCTCGGGGAGCTGTTTTTT.

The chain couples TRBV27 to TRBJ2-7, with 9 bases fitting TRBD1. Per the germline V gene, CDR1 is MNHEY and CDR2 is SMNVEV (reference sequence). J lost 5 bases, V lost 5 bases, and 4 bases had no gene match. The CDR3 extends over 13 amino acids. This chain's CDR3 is CASSLQGAHEQYF. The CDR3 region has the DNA TGTGCCAGCAGTCTACAGGGGGCCCACGAGCAGTACTTC.

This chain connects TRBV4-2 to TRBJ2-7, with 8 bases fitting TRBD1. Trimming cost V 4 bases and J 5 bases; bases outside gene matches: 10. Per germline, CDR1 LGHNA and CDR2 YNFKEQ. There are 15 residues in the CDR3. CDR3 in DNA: TGTGCCAGCAGCCGGCCCGGGACAGGACAGGACGAGCAGTACTTC. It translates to CASSRPGTGQDEQYF.

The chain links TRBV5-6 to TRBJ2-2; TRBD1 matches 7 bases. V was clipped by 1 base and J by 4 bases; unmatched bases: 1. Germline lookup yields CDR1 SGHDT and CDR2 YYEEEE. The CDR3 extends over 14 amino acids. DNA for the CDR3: TGTGCCAGCAGCTTGCCAGGGGGCACCGGGGAGCTGTTTTTT. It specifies CASSLPGGTGELFF.

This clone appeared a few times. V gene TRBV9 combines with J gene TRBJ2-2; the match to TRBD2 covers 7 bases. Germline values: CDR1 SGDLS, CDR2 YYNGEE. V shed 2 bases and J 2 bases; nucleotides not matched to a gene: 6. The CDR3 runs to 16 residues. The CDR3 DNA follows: TGTGCCAGCAGCGTGGGTGGCGGGAGTAACACCGGGGAGCTGTTTTTT. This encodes CASSVGGGSNTGELFF.

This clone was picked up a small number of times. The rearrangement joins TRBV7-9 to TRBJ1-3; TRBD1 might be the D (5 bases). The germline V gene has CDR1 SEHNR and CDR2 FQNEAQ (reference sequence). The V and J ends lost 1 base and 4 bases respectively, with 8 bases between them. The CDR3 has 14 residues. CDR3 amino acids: CASSLGGAGNTIYF. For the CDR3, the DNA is TGTGCCAGCAGCTTAGGAGGGGCAGGAAACACCATATATTTT.

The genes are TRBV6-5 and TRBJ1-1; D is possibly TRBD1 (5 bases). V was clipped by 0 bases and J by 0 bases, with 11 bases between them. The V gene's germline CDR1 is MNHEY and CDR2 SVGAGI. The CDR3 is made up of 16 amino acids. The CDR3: CASSYSVQALNTEAFF. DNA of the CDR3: TGTGCCAGCAGTTACTCGGTACAGGCCTTGAACACTGAAGCTTTCTTT.

For the CDR3, the DNA is TGTGCCAGCAGCCAAGATACGGCTAGCGGGAGAGATACGCAGTATTTT. Translated, it gives CASSQDTASGRDTQYF. V gene TRBV4-2 combines with J gene TRBJ2-3; 10 nucleotides match TRBD2. This CDR3 has 16 amino acids. V lost 0 bases to trimming and J lost 5 bases; unmatched junction nucleotides: 5. The germline gives CDR1 LGHNA, CDR2 YNFKEQ.

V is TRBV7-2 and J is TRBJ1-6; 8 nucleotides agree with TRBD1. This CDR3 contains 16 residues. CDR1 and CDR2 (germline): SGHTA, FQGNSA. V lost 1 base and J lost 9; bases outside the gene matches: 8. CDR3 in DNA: TGTGCCAGCAGCTTAGGGCGTCGGGACAGGTCTTCACCCCTCCACTTT. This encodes CASSLGRRDRSSPLHF.

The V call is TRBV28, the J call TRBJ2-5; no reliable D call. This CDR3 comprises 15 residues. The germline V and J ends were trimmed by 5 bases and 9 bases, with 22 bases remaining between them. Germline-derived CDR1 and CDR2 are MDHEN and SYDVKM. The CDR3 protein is CASSPRSDRRSPQYF. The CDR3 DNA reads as TGTGCCAGCAGTCCCCGATCGGACCGCCGGTCTCCCCAGTACTTC.

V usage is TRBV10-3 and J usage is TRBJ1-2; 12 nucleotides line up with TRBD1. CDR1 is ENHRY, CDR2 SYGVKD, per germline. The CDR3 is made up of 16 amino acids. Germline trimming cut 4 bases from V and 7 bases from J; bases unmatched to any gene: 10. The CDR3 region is CAISVNRDRGQAGYTF. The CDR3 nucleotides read TGTGCCATCAGTGTGAACCGGGACAGGGGGCAGGCTGGCTACACCTTC.

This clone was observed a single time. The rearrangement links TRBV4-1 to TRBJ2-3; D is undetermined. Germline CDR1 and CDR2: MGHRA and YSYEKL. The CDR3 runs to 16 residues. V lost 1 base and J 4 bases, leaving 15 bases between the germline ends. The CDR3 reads CASSQVPLQGSDTQYF. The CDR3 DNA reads TGCGCCAGCAGCCAAGTCCCGCTGCAAGGGTCAGATACGCAGTATTTT.

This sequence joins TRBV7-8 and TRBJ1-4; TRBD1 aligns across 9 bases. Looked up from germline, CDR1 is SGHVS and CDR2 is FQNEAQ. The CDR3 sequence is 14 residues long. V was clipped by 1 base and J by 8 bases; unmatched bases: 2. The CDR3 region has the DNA TGTGCCAGCAGCTTAGGACAGGGGGGGGAAAAACTGTTTTTT. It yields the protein CASSLGQGGEKLFF.

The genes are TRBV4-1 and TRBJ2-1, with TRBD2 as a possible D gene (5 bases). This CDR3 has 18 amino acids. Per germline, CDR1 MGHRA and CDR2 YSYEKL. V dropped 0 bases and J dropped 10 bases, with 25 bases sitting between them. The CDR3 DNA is TGCGCCAGCAGCCAAGAAAGGGCGAGGACTGGCCGCGGCGGGGAGCAGTTCTTC. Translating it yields CASSQERARTGRGGEQFF.